This TCR beta chain originates from a study of response to subunit inactivated influenza vaccine. Study-wide findings and caveats: With each seasonal influenza vaccination, the authors suggested, few new T cells are recruited.

One entry per CDR3 protein, called by TCRdb with MiXCR from the RT-PCR reads. The repertoire consists of about 650,000 distinct CDR3 sequences, with 14% occurring once and the leading ten covering less than 9%. The germline gives CDR1 DFQATT, CDR2 SNEGSKA (reference sequence). The CDR3 is 11 amino acids. This clonotype was found a few times. Its antigen is not identified. The sequencing here drew on PBMCs from blood, taken less than 15 days before vaccination. The rearrangement uses TRBV20-1 and TRBJ2-5; D is uncertain. The source of this sequence is a man aged 50-59 years who received an inactivated influenza vaccine. CDR3 in amino acids: CSAMRRETQYF. CDR3 DNA: TGCAGCGCCATGCGTCGAGAGACCCAGTACTTC.